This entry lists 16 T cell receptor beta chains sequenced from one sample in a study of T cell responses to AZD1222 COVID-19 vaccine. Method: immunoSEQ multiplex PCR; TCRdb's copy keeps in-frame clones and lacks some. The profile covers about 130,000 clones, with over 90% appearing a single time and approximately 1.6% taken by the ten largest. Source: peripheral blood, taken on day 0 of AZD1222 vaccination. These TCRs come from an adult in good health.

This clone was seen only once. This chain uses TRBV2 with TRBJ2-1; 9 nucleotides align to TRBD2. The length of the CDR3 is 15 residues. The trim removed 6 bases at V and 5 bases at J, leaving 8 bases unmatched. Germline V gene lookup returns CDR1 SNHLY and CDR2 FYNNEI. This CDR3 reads CASRPGTSPNNEQFF. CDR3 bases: TGTGCCAGCAGGCCGGGGACTAGCCCCAACAATGAGCAGTTCTTC.

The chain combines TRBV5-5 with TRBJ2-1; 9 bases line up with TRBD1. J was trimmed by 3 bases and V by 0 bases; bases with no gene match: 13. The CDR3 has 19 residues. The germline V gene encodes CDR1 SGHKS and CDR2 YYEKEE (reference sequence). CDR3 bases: TGTGCCAGCAGCTTGGAAAGACAGGGGGAGCCCCCTCTCTACAATGAGCAGTTCTTC. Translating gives CASSLERQGEPPLYNEQFF.

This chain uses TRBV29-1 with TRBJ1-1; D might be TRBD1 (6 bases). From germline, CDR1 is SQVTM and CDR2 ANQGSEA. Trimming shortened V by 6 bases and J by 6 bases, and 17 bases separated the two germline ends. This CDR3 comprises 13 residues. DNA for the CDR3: TGCAGCGTCGCCTACAGGGCGGGGGCTGAAGCTTTCTTT. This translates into CSVAYRAGAEAFF.

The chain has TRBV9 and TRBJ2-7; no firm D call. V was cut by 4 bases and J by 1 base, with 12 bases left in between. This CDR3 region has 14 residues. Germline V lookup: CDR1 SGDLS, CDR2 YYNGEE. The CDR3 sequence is CASSPIGQSYEQYF. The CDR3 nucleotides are TGTGCCAGCAGCCCGATAGGGCAGTCCTACGAGCAGTACTTC.

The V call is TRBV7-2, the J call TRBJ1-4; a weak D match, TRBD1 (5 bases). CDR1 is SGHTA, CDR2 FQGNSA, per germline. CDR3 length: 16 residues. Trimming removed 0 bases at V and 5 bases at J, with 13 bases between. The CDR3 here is CASSLASGTVNEKLFF. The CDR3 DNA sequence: TGTGCCAGCAGCTTAGCGAGTGGGACCGTCAATGAAAAACTGTTTTTT.

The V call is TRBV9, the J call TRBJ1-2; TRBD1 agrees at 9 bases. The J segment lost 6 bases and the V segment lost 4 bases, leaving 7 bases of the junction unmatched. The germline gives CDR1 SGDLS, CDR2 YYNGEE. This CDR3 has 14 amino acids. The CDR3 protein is CASSPPGQGHGYTF. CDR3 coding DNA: TGTGCCAGCAGCCCACCGGGACAGGGTCATGGCTACACCTTC.

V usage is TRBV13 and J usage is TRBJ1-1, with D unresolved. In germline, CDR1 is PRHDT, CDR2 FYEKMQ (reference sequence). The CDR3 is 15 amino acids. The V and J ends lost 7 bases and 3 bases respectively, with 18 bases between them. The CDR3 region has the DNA TGTGCCAGCACCCTATCGGGAGGCTTCGACACTGAAGCTTTCTTT. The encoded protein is CASTLSGGFDTEAFF.

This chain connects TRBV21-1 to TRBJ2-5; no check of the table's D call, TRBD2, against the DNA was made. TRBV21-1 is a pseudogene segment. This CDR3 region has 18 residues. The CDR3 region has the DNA TGTGCCAGCAGCGACCCTCCTAGCGGGAGCCCCTCCGCGGAGACCCAGTACTTC. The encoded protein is CASSDPPSGSPSAETQYF.

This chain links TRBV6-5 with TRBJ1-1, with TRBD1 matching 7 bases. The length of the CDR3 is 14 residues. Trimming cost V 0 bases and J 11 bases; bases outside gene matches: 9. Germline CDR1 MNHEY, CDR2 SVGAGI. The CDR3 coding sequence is TGTGCCAGCAGTTACTCCGGTAGCGACAGGGTGGCTTTCTTT. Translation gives CASSYSGSDRVAFF.

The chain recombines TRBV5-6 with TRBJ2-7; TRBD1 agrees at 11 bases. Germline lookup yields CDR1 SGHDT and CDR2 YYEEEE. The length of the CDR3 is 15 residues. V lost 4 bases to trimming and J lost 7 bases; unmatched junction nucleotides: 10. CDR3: CASSMDRGPAREQYF. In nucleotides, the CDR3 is TGTGCCAGCAGCATGGACAGGGGGCCCGCTCGGGAGCAGTACTTC.

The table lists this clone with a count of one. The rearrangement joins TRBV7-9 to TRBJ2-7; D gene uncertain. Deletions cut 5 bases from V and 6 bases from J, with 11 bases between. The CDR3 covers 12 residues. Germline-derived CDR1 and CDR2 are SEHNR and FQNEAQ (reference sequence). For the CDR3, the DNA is TGTGCCAGCAGCATCCCGACCGCCGAGCAGTACTTC. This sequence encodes CASSIPTAEQYF.

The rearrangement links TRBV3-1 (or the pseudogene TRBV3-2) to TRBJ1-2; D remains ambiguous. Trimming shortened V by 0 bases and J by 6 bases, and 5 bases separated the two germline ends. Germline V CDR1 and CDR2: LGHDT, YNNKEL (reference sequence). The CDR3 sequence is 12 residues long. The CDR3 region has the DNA TGTGCCAGCAGCCAAGATGTAGATGGCTACACCTTC. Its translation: CASSQDVDGYTF.

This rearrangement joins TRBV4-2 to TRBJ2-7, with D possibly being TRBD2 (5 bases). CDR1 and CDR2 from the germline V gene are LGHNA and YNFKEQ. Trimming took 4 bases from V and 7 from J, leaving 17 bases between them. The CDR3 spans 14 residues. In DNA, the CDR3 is TGTGCCAGCAGCCCGAAGAGGGAGTTGGGGGAGCAGTACTTC. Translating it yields CASSPKRELGEQYF.

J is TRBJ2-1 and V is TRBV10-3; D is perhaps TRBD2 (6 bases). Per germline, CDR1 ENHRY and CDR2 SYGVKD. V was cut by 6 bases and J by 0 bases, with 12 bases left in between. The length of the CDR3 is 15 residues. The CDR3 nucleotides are TGTGCCATCAGCGAACTAGCCCCCTCCTACAATGAGCAGTTCTTC. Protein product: CAISELAPSYNEQFF.

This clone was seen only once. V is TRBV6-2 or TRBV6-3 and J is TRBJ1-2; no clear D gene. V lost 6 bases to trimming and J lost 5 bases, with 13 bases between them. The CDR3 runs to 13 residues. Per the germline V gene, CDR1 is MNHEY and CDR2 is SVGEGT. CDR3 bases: TGTGCCAGCAGCAACCCCGGAGCATATGGCTACACCTTC. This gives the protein CASSNPGAYGYTF.

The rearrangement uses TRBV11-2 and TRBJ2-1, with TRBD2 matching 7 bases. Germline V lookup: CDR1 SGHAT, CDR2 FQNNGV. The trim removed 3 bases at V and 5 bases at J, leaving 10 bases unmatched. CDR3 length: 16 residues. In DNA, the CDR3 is TGTGCCAGCAGCTTGTCCCGGGACTACCTAGACAATGAGCAGTTCTTC. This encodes CASSLSRDYLDNEQFF.